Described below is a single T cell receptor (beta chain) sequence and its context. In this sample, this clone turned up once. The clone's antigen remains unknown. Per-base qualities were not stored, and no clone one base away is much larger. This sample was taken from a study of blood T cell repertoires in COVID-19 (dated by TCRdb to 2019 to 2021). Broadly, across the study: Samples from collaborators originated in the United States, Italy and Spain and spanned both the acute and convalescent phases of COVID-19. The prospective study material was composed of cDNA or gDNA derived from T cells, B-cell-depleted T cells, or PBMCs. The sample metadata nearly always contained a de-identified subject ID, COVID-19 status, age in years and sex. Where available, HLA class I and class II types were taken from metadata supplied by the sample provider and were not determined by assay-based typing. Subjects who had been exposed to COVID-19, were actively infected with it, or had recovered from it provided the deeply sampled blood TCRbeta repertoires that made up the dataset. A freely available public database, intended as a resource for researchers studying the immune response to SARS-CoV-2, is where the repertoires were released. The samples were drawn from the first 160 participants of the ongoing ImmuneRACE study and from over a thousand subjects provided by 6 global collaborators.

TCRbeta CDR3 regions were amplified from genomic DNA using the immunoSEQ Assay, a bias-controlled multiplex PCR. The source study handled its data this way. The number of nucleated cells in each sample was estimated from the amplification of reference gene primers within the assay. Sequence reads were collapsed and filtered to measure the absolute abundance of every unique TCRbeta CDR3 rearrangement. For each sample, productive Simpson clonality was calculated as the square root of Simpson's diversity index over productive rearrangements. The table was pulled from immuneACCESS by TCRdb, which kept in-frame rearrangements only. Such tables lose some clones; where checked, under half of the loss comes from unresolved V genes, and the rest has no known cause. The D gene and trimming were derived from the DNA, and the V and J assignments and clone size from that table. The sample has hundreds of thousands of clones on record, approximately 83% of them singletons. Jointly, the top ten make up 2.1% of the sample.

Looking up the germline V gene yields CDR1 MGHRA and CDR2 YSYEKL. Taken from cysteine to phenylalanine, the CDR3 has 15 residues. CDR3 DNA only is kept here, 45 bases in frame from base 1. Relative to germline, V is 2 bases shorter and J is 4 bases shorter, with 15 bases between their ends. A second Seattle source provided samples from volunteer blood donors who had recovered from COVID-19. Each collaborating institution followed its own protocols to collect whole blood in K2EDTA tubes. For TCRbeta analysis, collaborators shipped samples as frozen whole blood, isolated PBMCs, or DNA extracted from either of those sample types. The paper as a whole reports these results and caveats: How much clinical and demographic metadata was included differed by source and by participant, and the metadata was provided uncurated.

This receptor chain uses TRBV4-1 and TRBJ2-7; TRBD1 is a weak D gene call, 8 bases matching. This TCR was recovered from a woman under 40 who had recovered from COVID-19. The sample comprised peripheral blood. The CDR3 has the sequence CASSQTGGRGYEQYF. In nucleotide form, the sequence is TGCGCCAGCAGCCAAACAGGGGGGCGGGGGTACGAGCAGTACTTC.